This T cell receptor (beta chain) stems from a study of regulatory dendritic cells for organ transplantation. This clone was counted a few times. Antigen: not known. Sequencing used immunoSEQ multiplex PCR; TCRdb keeps in-frame clones, though not all of them. This sample has 15,000 to 20,000 clones, with 70% to 85% found just once. The CDR3 sequence is 15 residues long. Germline CDR1 reads SNHLY; CDR2 reads FYNNEI. With V trimmed by 7 bases and J by 8 bases, 10 bases remained unmatched. Sorted T cells were CFSE-labeled and cultured roughly five days with allogeneic regulatory or mature dendritic cells at 1:10. Memory T cells were CD45RO+, naive were CD45RA+, sorted by FACS. Study outcomes and limitations: Memory T cells were less diverse than naive, with memory CD8+ most oligoclonal. The authors noted considerable between-person heterogeneity in alloreactive memory CD8+ cells. The most alloreactive TCR clonotypes were found in resting memory CD8+ cells.

The V call is TRBV2, the J call TRBJ1-4; 10 nucleotides match TRBD1. This TCR was recovered from a human donor in good health. The material sequenced was memory CD4+ T cells from blood cultured with regulatory dendritic cells. This sample's subset: CD45RO+ memory T cells. CDR3 coding DNA: TGTGCCAGCAAAGACCTGGGGACAGGGGAGGAAAAACTGTTTTTT. This encodes CASKDLGTGEEKLFF.